This TCR beta chain stems from a study of CD4+ T cells in melanoma. Study conclusions and caveats: Diverse differentiation states were reported for melanoma neoantigen-specific CD4+ T cells.

As for this clone: Its antigen is as yet unknown.

Here immunoSEQ multiplex PCR was the method, and the copy in TCRdb shows in-frame clones only, minus some. The sample consists of 9,000 to 10,000 clones, around 69% of them appearing once. The sequencing input was tumor tissue. This TCR came from a human donor with melanoma.

The CDR3 DNA is TGTGCCAGCAGCTTAGATCCAGCAGGCAACACTGAAGCTTTCTTT. Protein sequence: CASSLDPAGNTEAFF. The chain has TRBV5-6 and TRBJ1-1, with no clear D. Germline CDR1 SGHDT, CDR2 YYEEEE. The CDR3 extends over 15 amino acids. The V and J ends lost 2 bases and 2 bases respectively, with 13 bases between them. Using reference TRBV5-6 and TRBJ1-1 for the parts outside the CDR3, the full variable domain is DAGVTQSPTHLIKTRGQQVTLRCSPKSGHDTVSWYQQALGQGPQFIFQYYEEEERQRGNFPDRFSGHQFPNYSSELNVNALLLGDSALYLCASSLDPAGNTEAFFGQGTRLTVV.